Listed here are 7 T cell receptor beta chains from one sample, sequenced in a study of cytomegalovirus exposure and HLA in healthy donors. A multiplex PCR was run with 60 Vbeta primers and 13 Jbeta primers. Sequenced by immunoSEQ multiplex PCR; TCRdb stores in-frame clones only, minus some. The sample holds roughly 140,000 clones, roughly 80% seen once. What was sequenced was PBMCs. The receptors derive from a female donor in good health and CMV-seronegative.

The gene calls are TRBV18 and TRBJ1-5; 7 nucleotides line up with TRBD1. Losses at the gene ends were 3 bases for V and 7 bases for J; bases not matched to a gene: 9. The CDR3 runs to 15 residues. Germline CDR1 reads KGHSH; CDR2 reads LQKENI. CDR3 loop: CASSPLDRSSQPQHF. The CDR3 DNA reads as TGTGCCAGCTCACCTCTGGACAGGTCGAGCCAGCCCCAGCATTTT.

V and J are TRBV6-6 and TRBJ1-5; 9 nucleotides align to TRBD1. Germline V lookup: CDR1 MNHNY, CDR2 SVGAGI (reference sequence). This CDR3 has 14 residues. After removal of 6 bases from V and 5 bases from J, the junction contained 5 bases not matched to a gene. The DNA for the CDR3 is TGTGCCAGCAGGGGGGACAGGGCCTATCAGCCCCAGCATTTT. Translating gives CASRGDRAYQPQHF.

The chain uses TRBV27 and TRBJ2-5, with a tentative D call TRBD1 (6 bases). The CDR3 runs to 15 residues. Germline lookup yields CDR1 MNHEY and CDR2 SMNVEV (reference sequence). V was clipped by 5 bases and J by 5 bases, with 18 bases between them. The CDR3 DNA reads TGTGCCAGCAGTCCCCGACACAGGGCAGGGGAGACCCAGTACTTC. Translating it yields CASSPRHRAGETQYF.

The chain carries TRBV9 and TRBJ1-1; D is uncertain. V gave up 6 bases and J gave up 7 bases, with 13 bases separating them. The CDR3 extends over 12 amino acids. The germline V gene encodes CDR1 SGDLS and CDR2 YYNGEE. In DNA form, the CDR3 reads TGTGCCAGCAACCTAAGGGAGGGTGAAGCTTTCTTT. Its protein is CASNLREGEAFF.

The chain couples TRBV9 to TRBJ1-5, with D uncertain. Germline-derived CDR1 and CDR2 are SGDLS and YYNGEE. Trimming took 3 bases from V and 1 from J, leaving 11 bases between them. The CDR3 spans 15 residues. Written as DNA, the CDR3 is TGTGCCAGCAGCGCAACAGCGGGGAGCAATCAGCCCCAGCATTTT. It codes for CASSATAGSNQPQHF.

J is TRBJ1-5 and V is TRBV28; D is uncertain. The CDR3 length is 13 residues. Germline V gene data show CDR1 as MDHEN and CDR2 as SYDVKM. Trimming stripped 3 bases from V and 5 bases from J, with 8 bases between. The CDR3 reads CASSFRIHQPQHF. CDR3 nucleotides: TGTGCCAGCAGTTTCCGTATTCATCAGCCCCAGCATTTT.

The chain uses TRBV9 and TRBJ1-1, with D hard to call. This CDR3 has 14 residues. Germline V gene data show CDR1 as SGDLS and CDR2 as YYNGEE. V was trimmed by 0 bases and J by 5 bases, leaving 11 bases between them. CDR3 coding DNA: TGTGCCAGCAGCGTAGGAGAGGCCAGAACTGAAGCTTTCTTT. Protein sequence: CASSVGEARTEAFF.